This T cell receptor (beta chain) originates from a study of cytomegalovirus exposure and HLA in healthy donors. This CDR3 has 12 amino acids. V was cut by 2 bases and J by 8 bases, with 9 bases left in between. Germline assignment: CDR1 MRHNA and CDR2 SNTAGT. PCR involved 60 Vbeta and 13 Jbeta primers. TCRdb keeps only in-frame clones here, not all; method: immunoSEQ multiplex PCR. The sample holds under 200,000 clones, 80% seen once. The rearrangement uses TRBV6-4 and TRBJ1-1; D is possibly TRBD1 (6 bases). The clonotype comes from a man aged 18 to 30 in good health and CMV-seropositive. The source material was PBMCs. In nucleotides, the CDR3 is TGTGCCAGCAGTGACGGGCAGGGGGAAGCTTTCTTT. Translating it yields CASSDGQGEAFF.